The entry below gives a single TCR beta chain sequence along with its context. TCRdb ran MiXCR on the 5' RACE reads and lists one entry per CDR3 protein. This sample has some 49,000 distinct CDR3 sequences, with under 8.5% found just once. This record comes from a study of early T cells in non-severe SARS-CoV-2 infection. Germline CDR1 and CDR2: SGHRS and YFSETQ. The length of the CDR3 is 14 residues. V was trimmed by 5 bases and J by 2 bases, leaving 12 bases between them. The chain joins TRBV5-1 to TRBJ2-3, with D unresolved. Sequenced material: whole blood. This receptor was identified in an adult who was a healthcare worker with PCR-confirmed SARS-CoV-2 infection or an uninfected control (not recorded which). The CDR3, as DNA: TGCGCCAGCAGTGAAGCGCAGAACACAGATACGCAGTATTTT. The encoded protein is CASSEAQNTDTQYF.